This is a list of T cell receptor beta chains from one sample in a study of control samples from healthy donors and cancer patients. This table comes from immunoSEQ multiplex PCR, and its TCRdb copy is limited to in-frame clones, with some not included. The sample features some 180,000 clones, with 2.2% in its top ten. Sequenced material: blood. Every receptor here comes from a woman in her twenties or thirties in good health. Each CDR3 is given with its conserved first and last residue. The order of the fields is V gene, D gene, J gene, CDR3 protein. D genes are given only for firm matches.

>TRBV27|TRBD1|TRBJ1-2
CASSSIRGGGGYTF
>TRBV30|NA|TRBJ1-3
CAWSLRRGFQGNTIYF
>TRBV7-9|NA|TRBJ1-2
CASSPRAPANYGYTF
>TRBV5-1|NA|TRBJ1-1
CASSLKGVANTEAFF
>TRBV9|TRBD1|TRBJ2-7
CASNVNPGQDFYEQYF
>TRBV28|NA|TRBJ1-1
CASLRVEAFF
>TRBV4-1|NA|TRBJ1-2
CASSQVGRKTANYGYTF
>TRBV4-2|TRBD1|TRBJ1-4
CASSPGGGEKLFF
>TRBV7-9|TRBD1|TRBJ2-1
CASSPSYRDRDYNEQFF
>TRBV19|NA|TRBJ1-5
CASSIGVVSNQPQHF
>TRBV5-1|TRBD1|TRBJ2-2
CASSPGGTGELFF
>TRBV5-6|NA|TRBJ2-3
CASSLAGVDTQYF
>TRBV12-3/TRBV12-4|NA|TRBJ2-1
CASSLGWNEQFF
>TRBV6-5|NA|TRBJ2-2
CASSYSGGYTGELFF
>TRBV28|NA|TRBJ1-5
CASSEGDRNNQPQHF
>TRBV7-2|TRBD1|TRBJ1-2
CASRRDRGIGGYTF
>TRBV5-4|NA|TRBJ1-6
CASSFQGITSYNSPLHF
>TRBV7-9|NA|TRBJ1-1
CASSPPLPDGAFF
>TRBV15|TRBD1|TRBJ1-5
CATSRGDRGNQPQHF
>TRBV27|NA|TRBJ1-1
CASSLSGVFGEAFF
>TRBV6-2/TRBV6-3|TRBD2|TRBJ2-1
CASSLPGLAREQFF
>TRBV28|NA|TRBJ2-1
CASSLEGDNEQFF
>TRBV7-2|NA|TRBJ2-2
CASSPTLNTGELFF
>TRBV7-9|NA|TRBJ1-1
CASSAAFVAGSTEAFF
>TRBV5-3|NA|TRBJ2-5
CARSLGLQETQYF
>TRBV28|NA|TRBJ2-3
CASQRSGGADTQYF
>TRBV10-3|NA|TRBJ1-1
CAISVGGGDTEAFF